This TCR beta chain came from a study of T cells in Graves' hyperthyroidism and ophthalmopathy. CDR1 SGHRS and CDR2 YFSETQ come from the germline V gene. V shed 0 bases and J 2 bases; nucleotides not matched to a gene: 9. This CDR3 has 17 residues. The sample holds many counts of this clonotype. Amplification of TCR beta CDR3 regions used RNA as the template. HTBI primers were the set used in a first-round RT-PCR of the TCR CDR3. TCRdb reprocessed the multiplex PCR reads via MiXCR and lists one record per CDR3 protein. The profile shows around 500,000 distinct CDR3 sequences, around 15% of them singletons.

The chain uses TRBV5-1 and TRBJ2-5, with TRBD1 matching over 8 bases. Specimen: blood. The sequence derives from a middle-aged woman with Graves' hyperthyroidism. The CDR3 loop is CASSLGLVQGAQETQYF. The CDR3, as DNA: TGCGCCAGCAGCTTGGGGTTGGTCCAGGGGGCTCAAGAGACCCAGTACTTC.